These T cell receptor beta chains were read from a single sample in a study of T cells after yellow fever vaccination. TCRdb passed the 5' RACE reads through MiXCR, listing each CDR3 protein once. The data hold 620,000 or so distinct CDR3 sequences, with 9% to 15% observed a single time. The input for sequencing was PBMCs, taken on the day of the yellow fever booster vaccination. The receptors originated from a man aged 25-40 years who received the YFV17D yellow fever vaccine. Both conserved end residues are part of each CDR3.

TRBJ2-7,TRBV7-2,CASSATGAGPPYEQYF
TRBJ2-1,TRBV12-3/TRBV12-4,CASRGGSGEQFF
TRBJ1-1,TRBV18,CASSPFLGTEAFF
TRBJ2-5,TRBV11-1,CASSLDHGLAGEGETQYF
TRBJ1-5,TRBV23-1,CASSLGDERLDF
TRBJ2-1,TRBV10-3,CAISEEGYSENEQFF
TRBJ2-5,TRBV7-2,CASSPTASGGGETQYF
TRBJ2-4,TRBV29-1,CSVVGQDLAKNIQYF
TRBJ2-3,TRBV5-6,CASSQAHRSDTQYF
TRBJ2-3,TRBV24-1,CATSDFQEIAGKDTQYF
TRBJ2-4,TRBV5-1,CASSSPGTGRDIQYF
TRBJ2-2,TRBV27,CASYKGGPGGELFF
TRBJ2-2,TRBV28,CASSLIRKGQTGELFF
TRBJ2-7,TRBV20-1,CSAERGSYEQYF
TRBJ2-5,TRBV30,CAWDQGFGKETQYF
TRBJ2-1,TRBV25-1,CASSDPGSSYNEQFF
TRBJ1-2,TRBV18,CASSARATGVPYGYTF
TRBJ2-1,TRBV24-1,CATSDPGTNNEQFF
TRBJ2-1,TRBV20-1,CSAPGLAGAQSSYNEQFF
TRBJ2-5,TRBV20-1,CSAPNGYQETQYF
TRBJ2-6,TRBV12-3/TRBV12-4,CASTEAWVSGANVLTF
TRBJ1-3,TRBV29-1,CSGQLGNTIYF
TRBJ1-1,TRBV18,CASSPPGMNTEAFF
TRBJ2-3,TRBV4-1,CASSQVAKRTDTQYF
TRBJ2-4,TRBV6-5,CASSYQGLAKNIQYF
TRBJ2-5,TRBV5-1,CASRAFNRGETQYF
TRBJ2-7,TRBV6-2/TRBV6-3,CASSYFLGTYSYEQYF
TRBJ2-7,TRBV20-1,CSARDRSSGSIYEQYF
TRBJ1-2,TRBV29-1,CSVATPNYGYTF
TRBJ2-1,TRBV28,CASSSPLAAGGVGQFF
TRBJ2-1,TRBV12-3/TRBV12-4,CASSTSGKVEQFF
TRBJ2-5,TRBV29-1,CSVAPEVGPLRETQYF
TRBJ2-5,TRBV29-1,CSVEGTGQETQYF
TRBJ1-2,TRBV7-9,CASSSNRFANYGYTF
TRBJ2-5,TRBV30,CAWSLGKETQYF
TRBJ2-1,TRBV30,CAWRVGNNEQFF
TRBJ2-7,TRBV27,CASKMLGMYEQYF
TRBJ2-3,TRBV5-1,CASSIGQGSDTQYF
TRBJ2-7,TRBV20-1,CSASPVVASSSYEQYF
TRBJ2-1,TRBV2,CASSESLAGVIDEQFF
TRBJ1-1,TRBV2,CASSLEDRTEAFF
TRBJ2-7,TRBV11-2,CASSLAPQTRYEQYF
TRBJ2-1,TRBV4-3,CASSRSGTSLNEQFF
TRBJ2-2,TRBV12-3/TRBV12-4,CASSLTGPRELFF
TRBJ2-3,TRBV20-1,CSARRAGLSTDTQYF
TRBJ2-6,TRBV18,CASSPSSGFSGANVLTF
TRBJ2-5,TRBV6-2/TRBV6-3,CASSQGQLYQETQYF